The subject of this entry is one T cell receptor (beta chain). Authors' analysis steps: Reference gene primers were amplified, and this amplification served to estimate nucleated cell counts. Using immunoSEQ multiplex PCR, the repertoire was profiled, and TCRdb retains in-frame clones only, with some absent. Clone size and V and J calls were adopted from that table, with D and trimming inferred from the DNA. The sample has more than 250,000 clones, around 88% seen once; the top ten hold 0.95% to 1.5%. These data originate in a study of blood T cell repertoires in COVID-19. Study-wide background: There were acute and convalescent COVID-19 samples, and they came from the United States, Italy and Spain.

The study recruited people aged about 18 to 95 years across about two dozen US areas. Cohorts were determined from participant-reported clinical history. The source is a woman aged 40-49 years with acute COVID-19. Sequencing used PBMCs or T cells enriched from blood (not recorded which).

The CDR3, as DNA: TGTGCCAGCAGTTGGGACAGTTACAATGGCTCACCCCTCCACTTT. It encodes CASSWDSYNGSPLHF. The chain combines TRBV27 with TRBJ1-6; 7 bases line up with TRBD1. V dropped 4 bases and J dropped 10; count of bases not matched to a gene: 10. CDR1 is MNHEY, CDR2 SMNVEV, per germline (reference sequence). The CDR3 is 15 residues long.